This TCR beta chain was recorded in a study of blood T cell repertoires in COVID-19. Trimming stripped 0 bases from V and 4 bases from J, with 18 bases between. This CDR3 is built from 17 residues. CDR1 and CDR2 (germline): SGHRS, YFSETQ. Sequencing used immunoSEQ multiplex PCR; TCRdb keeps in-frame clones, though not all of them. The table records around 300,000 clones, around 90% of them present only once. The rearrangement joins TRBV5-1 to TRBJ2-3; D might be TRBD2 (6 bases). The material sequenced was peripheral blood. The receptor comes from a man between 18 and 35 years old with active or convalescent COVID-19. The chain's CDR3 is CASSLGSDTGVADTQYF. CDR3 bases: TGCGCCAGCAGCTTGGGATCAGATACGGGGGTAGCAGATACGCAGTATTTT. Filled out from reference TRBV5-1 and TRBJ2-3, the complete variable domain reads KAGVTQTPRYLIKTRGQQVTLSCSPISGHRSVSWYQQTPGQGLQFLFEYFSETQRNKGNFPGRFSGRQFSNSRSEMNVSTLELGDSALYLCASSLGSDTGVADTQYFGPGTRLTVL.